The present T cell receptor (beta chain) was sequenced within a study of blood T cell repertoires in COVID-19. Study context: Two negative PCRs, clearance, or symptom resolution characterized the recovered Cohort 3 donors. Spain, Italy and the United States supplied samples that represented acute and convalescent COVID-19.

Everyone who took part was roughly 18 to 90 years old, and they came from about 25 US areas. Germline values: CDR1 LNHDA, CDR2 SQIVND (reference sequence). The CDR3 is made up of 13 amino acids. V lost 7 bases and J lost 2, with 9 bases in between. Sequencing was performed with immunoSEQ multiplex PCR; in TCRdb, only in-frame clones are kept and a portion is missing. The data hold about 170,000 clones, with 79% observed a single time. The sequence derives from a woman between 65 and 79 years old in a cohort exposed to, infected with or recovered from COVID-19 (not recorded which). V usage is TRBV19 and J usage is TRBJ1-5; D is ambiguous. Sequencing was performed on PBMCs or T cells enriched from blood (not recorded which). DNA of the CDR3: TGTGCCAGTACTGGGCAGGGCAATCAGCCCCAGCATTTT. Protein sequence: CASTGQGNQPQHF. The full variable domain, rest sourced from reference TRBV19 and TRBJ1-5, is DGGITQSPKYLFRKEGQNVTLSCEQNLNHDAMYWYRQDPGQGLRLIYYSQIVNDFQKGDIAEGYSVSREKKESFPLTVTSAQKNPTAFYLCASTGQGNQPQHFGDGTRLSIL.